Listed here are 25 T cell receptor beta chains from one sample, sequenced in a study of blood T cells in healthy people across ages. A second PCR, run for roughly 7 to 11 cycles, used a sample-barcoded 5' primer plus a J-beta primer mix. TCRdb reanalysed the 5' RACE reads using MiXCR and keeps one entry per CDR3 protein. Here the sample spans about 1.5 million distinct CDR3 sequences, approximately 38% being singletons. Sequenced sample: blood. The receptors stem from a woman younger than 30 in good health.

The gene calls are TRBV12-3 or TRBV12-4 and TRBJ2-7; TRBD2 matches at 14 bases. V trimming: 6 bases; J trimming: 2 bases; junction bases outside the gene matches: 6. The CDR3 has 16 residues. Here the CDR3 DNA reads TGTGCCAGCAGCTATGGACTAGCGGGGGGCACCTACGAGCAGTACTTC. It specifies CASSYGLAGGTYEQYF.

J is TRBJ2-7 and V is TRBV6-5, with 10 bases identical to TRBD2. The CDR3 consists of 18 residues. Germline CDR1 MNHEY, CDR2 SVGAGI. Germline trimming cut 1 base from V and 4 bases from J; bases unmatched to any gene: 13. Written as DNA, the CDR3 is TGTGCCAGCAGTTACTGGGCTCCTAGCGGGGGTTACGAATACGAGCAGTACTTC. It yields the protein CASSYWAPSGGYEYEQYF.

The rearrangement uses TRBV6-5 and TRBJ2-5; possibly TRBD1 for D (6 bases). V shed 2 bases and J shed 5 bases, with 12 bases lying between them. CDR1 is MNHEY and CDR2 is SVGAGI in the germline V gene. This CDR3 contains 14 residues. CDR3 DNA: TGTGCCAGCAGTTACGGGGGCGAGGTGGAGACCCAGTACTTC. It is translated as CASSYGGEVETQYF.

About this clonotype: One end of the junction does not line up with germline, which may come from a read error. V and J are TRBV9 and TRBJ1-2; tentative D call: TRBD1 (6 bases). The CDR3 runs to 15 residues. Germline CDR1 reads SGDLS; CDR2 reads YYNGEE. In nucleotides, the CDR3 is TGTGCCAGCAGCGTAGTGCCCGGGGGGGGCTATGGCTGCACCTTC. Translation: CASSVVPGGGYGCTF.

V usage is TRBV2 and J usage is TRBJ2-7; 9 bases map to TRBD2. The V gene end was trimmed by 3 bases and the J gene end by 1 base; junction bases not matched to a gene: 4. The CDR3 has 15 amino acids. CDR1 and CDR2 from the germline V gene are SNHLY and FYNNEI. Here the CDR3 DNA reads TGTGCCAGCAGTGATCGGCTAGCGGGATCCTACGAGCAGTACTTC. As protein: CASSDRLAGSYEQYF.

This clonotype was seen just once. A read error may be the cause here, since a much bigger clone is one base away. This chain joins TRBV11-2 and TRBJ2-7; 10 nucleotides match TRBD2. The J segment lost 2 bases and the V segment lost 3 bases, leaving 19 bases of the junction unmatched. Germline V gene data show CDR1 as SGHAT and CDR2 as FQNNGV. This CDR3 contains 20 residues. This CDR3 reads CASSFRPGSDGTSDTYEQYF. The CDR3 DNA sequence: TGTGCCAGCAGCTTTCGCCCCGGGAGTGACGGGACTAGCGATACCTACGAGCAGTACTTC.

V is TRBV11-2 and J is TRBJ2-3; D uncertain. The CDR3 is made up of 14 amino acids. From germline, CDR1 is SGHAT and CDR2 FQNNGV. Trimming cost V 0 bases and J 6 bases, with 10 bases left between them. CDR3 sequence: CASSLEAPCDTQYF. As DNA, the CDR3 is TGTGCCAGCAGCTTAGAGGCTCCGTGTGATACGCAGTATTTT.

The sample holds a few counts of this clonotype. This sequence joins TRBV20-1 and TRBJ2-1, with 8 nucleotides matching TRBD2. The CDR3 has 13 residues. The trim removed 5 bases at V and 5 bases at J, leaving 5 bases unmatched. The germline gives CDR1 DFQATT, CDR2 SNEGSKA (reference sequence). The CDR3: CSAFSGADNEQFF. CDR3 DNA: TGCAGTGCTTTTAGCGGGGCAGACAATGAGCAGTTCTTC.

This rearrangement joins TRBV7-9 to TRBJ1-2; D unresolved. The V end was cut by 2 bases, the J end by 3 bases, with 10 bases between. CDR3 length: 14 amino acids. The germline V gene has CDR1 SEHNR and CDR2 FQNEAQ (reference sequence). This CDR3 reads CASSLTQCYYGYTF. In nucleotides, the CDR3 is TGTGCCAGCAGCTTAACTCAGTGCTACTATGGCTACACCTTC.

This clonotype was seen a few times. The genes are TRBV20-1 and TRBJ2-5; 9 bases agree with TRBD2. Per the germline V gene, CDR1 is DFQATT and CDR2 is SNEGSKA (reference sequence). This CDR3 comprises 14 residues. J was trimmed by 12 bases and V by 4 bases; bases with no gene match: 15. The CDR3 DNA reads TGCAGTGCTATATATGGGACTAGCCAGGGAGGGGAGTACTTC. Translation: CSAIYGTSQGGEYF.

The chain uses TRBV6-1 and TRBJ1-2; D not certain. This CDR3 is built from 12 residues. From germline, CDR1 is MNHNS and CDR2 SASEGT. The germline V and J ends were trimmed by 7 bases and 7 bases, with 13 bases remaining between them. CDR3 region: CASTRAGSGYTF. CDR3 nucleotide sequence: TGTGCCAGCACCCGGGCGGGGTCTGGCTACACCTTC.

The rearrangement uses TRBV5-1 and TRBJ2-3; D not certain. V dropped 0 bases and J dropped 1 base, with 12 bases sitting between them. CDR1 and CDR2 (germline): SGHRS, YFSETQ. The CDR3 contains 16 residues. CDR3 DNA: TGCGCCAGCAGCTTGGCCGAGGTAGTTGGCACAGATACGCAGTATTTT. It specifies CASSLAEVVGTDTQYF.

This clonotype was observed a handful of times. A read error may be the cause here, since a much bigger clone is one base away. J is TRBJ2-5 and V is TRBV20-1; D call uncertain. Germline-derived CDR1 and CDR2 are DFQATT and SNEGSKA (reference sequence). Deletions cut 3 bases from V and 11 bases from J, with 19 bases between. The CDR3 extends over 13 amino acids. The CDR3 protein is CSARWIPTNEQYF. CDR3 nucleotide sequence: TGCAGTGCTAGGTGGATACCCACTAATGAGCAGTACTTC.

This clonotype has just a few counts. The chain recombines TRBV6-4 with TRBJ1-2, with 9 bases fitting TRBD1. Trimming took 4 bases from V and 11 from J; bases not matched to a gene: 11. CDR3 size: 14 residues. Germline CDR1 MRHNA, CDR2 SNTAGT. CDR3 in DNA: TGTGCCAGCAGTGCGGGACAGGGAGATTTGTGGTACACCTTC. This encodes CASSAGQGDLWYTF.

J is TRBJ2-3 and V is TRBV30; D is possibly TRBD2 (7 bases). V lost 4 bases and J 2 bases, leaving 13 bases between the germline ends. CDR1 and CDR2 from the germline V gene are GTSNPN and SVGIG (reference sequence). This CDR3 region has 14 residues. CDR3 in DNA: TGTGCCTGGAAGCGGGACACATACACAGATACGCAGTATTTT. As protein: CAWKRDTYTDTQYF. Filled out from reference TRBV30 and TRBJ2-3, the complete variable domain reads SQTIHQWPATLVQPVGSPLSLECTVEGTSNPNLYWYRQAAGRGLQLLFYSVGIGQISSEVPQNLSASRPQDRQFILSSKKLLLSDSGFYLCAWKRDTYTDTQYFGPGTRLTVL.

This clonotype was detected a few times. The chain recombines TRBV28 with TRBJ2-7; 8 bases align to TRBD2. The ends lost 5 bases at V and 5 bases at J; junction bases unmatched: 11. Germline V gives CDR1 MDHEN, CDR2 SYDVKM. The CDR3 runs 15 residues. The CDR3 DNA reads TGTGCCAGCAGTGGACCCGGACTAGCTAACCACGAGCAGTACTTC. Its protein product is CASSGPGLANHEQYF. Using reference TRBV28 and TRBJ2-7 for the parts outside the CDR3, the full variable domain is DVKVTQSSRYLVKRTGEKVFLECVQDMDHENMFWYRQDPGLGLRLIYFSYDVKMKEKGDIPEGYSVSREKKERFSLILESASTNQTSMYLCASSGPGLANHEQYFGPGTRLTVT.

The genes are TRBV20-1 and TRBJ2-1; D is tentatively TRBD1 or TRBD2 (5 bases each). The V gene lost 3 bases and the J gene lost 8 bases, with 14 bases spanning the gap. Germline CDR1 DFQATT, CDR2 SNEGSKA (reference sequence). The CDR3 is 13 residues long. The CDR3 sequence is CSASGGEGDEQFF. The CDR3 nucleotides read TGCAGTGCTAGTGGGGGAGAAGGCGATGAGCAGTTCTTC.

The rearrangement uses TRBV20-1 and TRBJ2-1; D tentatively reads TRBD1 or TRBD2 (7 bases each). With 6 bases removed from V and 9 bases from J, the gap between germline ends came to 21 bases. From germline, CDR1 is DFQATT and CDR2 SNEGSKA (reference sequence). The CDR3 is 14 amino acids. The CDR3 DNA reads as TGCAGTGCCCGAGGGGGCGGGAGTAAAACTGAGCAGTTCTTC. Residues: CSARGGGSKTEQFF.

This clonotype was detected a few times. The chain couples TRBV12-3 or TRBV12-4 to TRBJ2-7, with TRBD1 identical over 7 bases. The ends lost 5 bases at V and 3 bases at J; junction bases unmatched: 7. The CDR3 length is 14 residues. The CDR3 loop reads CASSPFNRGYEQYF. DNA for the CDR3: TGTGCCAGCAGTCCATTCAACAGGGGCTACGAGCAGTACTTC.

The CDR3 nucleotides read TGCGCCAGCAGCCCATCACCGGGACTTACGAGGGCCCAGTACTTC. Protein product: CASSPSPGLTRAQYF. The chain combines TRBV5-1 with TRBJ2-5; D perhaps matches TRBD2 (6 bases). Trimming shortened V by 4 bases and J by 9 bases, and 22 bases separated the two germline ends. CDR1 SGHRS and CDR2 YFSETQ come from the germline V gene. The CDR3 is 15 amino acids.

This clonotype has a count of ten or more. The chain joins TRBV20-1 to TRBJ2-1, with a tentative D call TRBD2 (6 bases). Trimming shortened V by 2 bases and J by 4 bases, and 12 bases separated the two germline ends. Germline CDR1 DFQATT, CDR2 SNEGSKA (reference sequence). The CDR3 runs to 14 residues. For the CDR3, the DNA is TGCAGTGCTAGACCGGGAGTACGGTACAATGAGCAGTTCTTC. Protein: CSARPGVRYNEQFF.

This clonotype has only a few counts. V usage is TRBV20-1 and J usage is TRBJ2-7; 7 nucleotides align to TRBD2. The CDR3 runs 16 residues. In germline, CDR1 is DFQATT, CDR2 SNEGSKA (reference sequence). Losses at the gene ends were 6 bases for V and 2 bases for J; bases not matched to a gene: 16. The CDR3 here is CSATLAAGDPPYEQYF. The CDR3 nucleotides read TGCAGTGCCACGCTCGCGGCGGGAGATCCCCCCTACGAGCAGTACTTC.

The chain couples TRBV14 to TRBJ2-4; no clear D gene. The V and J ends lost 3 bases and 2 bases respectively, with 5 bases between them. This CDR3 region has 13 residues. Germline values: CDR1 SGHDN, CDR2 FVKESK. CDR3 bases: TGTGCCAGCAGCCAGTGGCCCAAAAACATTCAGTACTTC. As protein: CASSQWPKNIQYF.

This sequence joins TRBV5-1 and TRBJ2-7, with TRBD2 identical over 14 bases. The DNA matches TRBJ2-4 better at its end, which makes the J call doubtful. The CDR3 sequence is 19 residues long. Germline CDR1 is SGHRS and CDR2 is YFSETQ. CDR3 protein: CASTVSTGTSGRQGNIQYF. CDR3 DNA: TGCGCCAGCACGGTCTCCACCGGGACTAGCGGGAGACAGGGGAACATTCAGTACTTC.

This clonotype was found a few times. The germline gene is not matched at one end of the junction; a read error may be the cause. The V call is TRBV27, the J call TRBJ2-7, with 7 bases aligning to TRBD2. The CDR3 spans 15 residues. The V gene's germline CDR1 is MNHEY and CDR2 SMNVEV (reference sequence). The CDR3 protein is CASSVSWEGYNEQYF. The DNA for the CDR3 is TGTGCCAGCAGTGTATCGTGGGAGGGTTACAATGAGCAGTACTTC.